Presented here are 28 T cell receptor beta chains from one specimen sequenced in a study of CD8 T cells in Susac syndrome. Random hexamers served to reverse transcribe about 0.5 to 1 ug RNA. TCRdb independently ran MiXCR on the immunoSEQ multiplex PCR reads; one entry per CDR3 protein. The sample lists 160,000 or so distinct CDR3 sequences; approximately 95% were seen once. The sequenced material came from CD8+ T cells from PBMCs. The receptors originated from a human donor with multiple sclerosis.

In its sample, this clonotype was seen once. V usage is TRBV3-1 and J usage is TRBJ2-1; TRBD2 matches at 12 bases. CDR3 length equals 17 residues. CDR1 is LGHDT, CDR2 YNNKEL, per germline (reference sequence). The trim removed 2 bases at V and 2 bases at J, leaving 4 bases unmatched. The CDR3 sequence: CASSQLAGGVAYNEQFF. CDR3 DNA sequence: TGTGCCAGCAGCCAACTAGCGGGAGGGGTGGCCTACAATGAGCAGTTCTTC.

The chain is built from TRBV4-1 and TRBJ2-7, with D hard to call. The germline gives CDR1 MGHRA, CDR2 YSYEKL. The CDR3 length is 16 residues. Trimming cost V 1 base and J 3 bases, with 16 bases left between them. The CDR3 sequence is CASSQVSVKALYEQYF. CDR3 DNA: TGCGCCAGCAGCCAAGTTTCGGTCAAGGCTCTCTACGAGCAGTACTTC.

This sequence joins TRBV20-1 and TRBJ2-7; TRBD2 agrees at 7 bases. The V segment lost 0 bases and the J segment 2 bases; nucleotides outside the gene matches: 13. The V gene's germline CDR1 is DFQATT and CDR2 SNEGSKA (reference sequence). This CDR3 is 17 amino acids long. DNA for the CDR3: TGCAGTGCTAGAGATTCGGGGGGTTGGGGAACAACCTACGAGCAGTACTTC. It codes for CSARDSGGWGTTYEQYF.

The CDR3 region has the DNA TGTGCCAGTAGTCCGCGGACAGGGCGCGAGACCCAGTACTTC. It specifies CASSPRTGRETQYF. The V and J genes are TRBV19 and TRBJ2-5, with TRBD1 identical over 8 bases. CDR1 and CDR2 from the germline V gene are LNHDA and SQIVND (reference sequence). The CDR3 has 14 residues. The junction had 7 bases not matched to a gene; V was cut back by 5 bases and J by 5 bases.

This chain uses TRBV12-3 or TRBV12-4 with TRBJ2-3; TRBD2 matches at 10 bases. After removal of 6 bases from V and 5 bases from J, the junction contained 11 bases not matched to a gene. The CDR3 runs to 16 residues. In DNA, the CDR3 is TGTGCCAGCAGCAGAGCGGGGGGGCAGGACAAAGATACGCAGTATTTT. It is translated as CASSRAGGQDKDTQYF.

This clonotype was observed a single time. The chain links TRBV15 to TRBJ2-1; D might be TRBD2 (5 bases). The ends were cut back, 0 bases at V and 9 bases at J, with 15 bases in the middle. CDR1 and CDR2 (germline): LNHNV, YYDKDF (reference sequence). The CDR3 contains 15 residues. The CDR3 nucleotides are TGTGCCACCAGCAGAGATGATACTCCGGCGGGTGAGCAGTTCTTC. It is translated as CATSRDDTPAGEQFF.

The rearrangement links TRBV20-1 to TRBJ2-1; 13 bases map to TRBD2. Trimming cost V 0 bases and J 9 bases; bases outside gene matches: 14. Germline loops: CDR1 DFQATT, CDR2 SNEGSKA (reference sequence). The CDR3 has 18 amino acids. DNA for the CDR3: TGCAGTGCTAGAGATCGGGGACTAGCGGGGTCTCTATTCGGTGAGCAGTTCTTC. Its translation is CSARDRGLAGSLFGEQFF.

This sequence joins TRBV29-1 and TRBJ2-3, with 7 nucleotides matching TRBD2. The germline gives CDR1 SQVTM, CDR2 ANQGSEA. The CDR3 spans 13 residues. The junction had 4 bases not matched to a gene; V was cut back by 5 bases and J by 2 bases. This CDR3 is CSVQAGLTDTQYF. The CDR3 bases are TGCAGCGTTCAAGCGGGGCTCACAGATACGCAGTATTTT.

The CDR3 reads CATSSGGQNSNQPQHF. The CDR3 region has the DNA TGTGCCACCAGCAGTGGGGGACAGAATAGCAATCAGCCCCAGCATTTT. The V and J genes are TRBV15 and TRBJ1-5; the match to TRBD1 covers 7 bases. Germline assignment: CDR1 LNHNV and CDR2 YYDKDF (reference sequence). The junction had 5 bases not matched to a gene; V was cut back by 3 bases and J by 0 bases. This CDR3 is built from 16 residues.

The chain joins TRBV27 to TRBJ2-7; 7 nucleotides line up with TRBD2. After removal of 2 bases from V and 6 bases from J, the junction contained 7 bases not matched to a gene. The CDR3 length is 14 residues. CDR1 is MNHEY and CDR2 is SMNVEV in the germline V gene (reference sequence). The chain's CDR3 is CASSLNGRKLEQYF. For the CDR3, the DNA is TGTGCCAGCAGTTTAAACGGGAGGAAGCTCGAGCAGTACTTC.

This chain connects TRBV4-2 to TRBJ2-6; 7 bases are shared with TRBD2. This CDR3 contains 14 residues. Per the germline V gene, CDR1 is LGHNA and CDR2 is YNFKEQ. V lost 5 bases to trimming and J lost 2 bases; unmatched junction nucleotides: 0. The CDR3 spells CASSAGAGANVLTF. Written as DNA, the CDR3 is TGTGCCAGCAGCGCGGGAGCTGGGGCCAACGTCCTGACTTTC.

V and J are TRBV20-1 and TRBJ1-2; TRBD1 matches at 8 bases. The trim removed 8 bases at V and 5 bases at J, leaving 16 bases unmatched. CDR1 is DFQATT and CDR2 is SNEGSKA in the germline V gene (reference sequence). The CDR3 is 15 amino acids. The CDR3 sequence: CSQASAGDRRYGYTF. CDR3 in DNA: TGCAGTCAGGCTTCGGCAGGGGACAGGAGGTATGGCTACACCTTC.

The V gene is TRBV9, the J gene TRBJ1-2; unclear D gene. The CDR3 contains 12 residues. V lost 4 bases to trimming and J lost 6 bases, with 10 bases between them. Per germline, CDR1 SGDLS and CDR2 YYNGEE. CDR3 sequence: CASSLRADGYTF. The DNA of the CDR3 is TGTGCCAGCAGCCTAAGGGCGGATGGCTACACCTTC.

The chain recombines TRBV19 with TRBJ2-7, with 7 bases aligning to TRBD2. Trimming at V came to 7 bases and at J to 0 bases, leaving 6 bases not matched to a gene. The CDR3 consists of 14 residues. Germline V CDR1 and CDR2: LNHDA, SQIVND (reference sequence). CDR3 in amino acids: CASTPGLGSYEQYF. The CDR3, as DNA: TGTGCCAGTACTCCAGGACTAGGCTCCTACGAGCAGTACTTC.

This clonotype was observed a single time. V usage is TRBV27 and J usage is TRBJ2-4; D assignment may be TRBD1 or TRBD2 (5 bases each). The V end was cut by 4 bases, the J end by 9 bases, with 16 bases between. Per the germline V gene, CDR1 is MNHEY and CDR2 is SMNVEV (reference sequence). The CDR3 covers 14 residues. CDR3 bases: TGTGCCAGCAGTTATGGGACCGACCTGGGCATTCAGTACTTC. Translation gives CASSYGTDLGIQYF.

The genes are TRBV28 and TRBJ1-1; D gene ambiguous. The V gene's germline CDR1 is MDHEN and CDR2 SYDVKM. CDR3 length: 15 amino acids. V shed 3 bases and J shed 0 bases, with 11 bases lying between them. CDR3 in amino acids: CASSFYSGMNTEAFF. The DNA for the CDR3 is TGTGCCAGCAGTTTTTACAGTGGGATGAACACTGAAGCTTTCTTT.

The V call is TRBV20-1, the J call TRBJ2-5; 9 nucleotides match TRBD2. V trimming: 6 bases; J trimming: 0 bases; junction bases outside the gene matches: 29. There are 22 residues in the CDR3. Germline V lookup: CDR1 DFQATT, CDR2 SNEGSKA (reference sequence). CDR3 loop: CSAEAGGQPPGLAPGYQETQYF. In nucleotides, the CDR3 is TGCAGTGCCGAAGCGGGGGGACAGCCCCCGGGACTAGCTCCGGGGTACCAAGAGACCCAGTACTTC.

V usage is TRBV15 and J usage is TRBJ1-5; 8 nucleotides align to TRBD1. The CDR3 has 14 amino acids. J lost 4 bases, V lost 8 bases, and 7 bases had no gene match. The germline CDR1 and CDR2 sequences are LNHNV and YYDKDF (reference sequence). CDR3 sequence: CATSRGPGNQPQHF. The CDR3 DNA reads TGTGCCACCTCCAGGGGGCCGGGGAATCAGCCCCAGCATTTT.

The chain joins TRBV2 to TRBJ2-1; D is perhaps TRBD2 (6 bases). Germline loops: CDR1 SNHLY, CDR2 FYNNEI. V lost 8 bases and J 5 bases, leaving 22 bases between the germline ends. This CDR3 comprises 16 residues. CDR3 sequence reads: CASRAVRLARDNEQFF. CDR3 DNA sequence: TGTGCCAGCCGGGCGGTCAGGCTAGCGAGGGACAATGAGCAGTTCTTC.

This chain links TRBV11-2 with TRBJ2-7; tentative D call: TRBD2 (6 bases). The germline CDR1 and CDR2 sequences are SGHAT and FQNNGV. The CDR3 sequence is 13 residues long. The V and J ends lost 3 bases and 5 bases respectively, with 11 bases between them. The CDR3 sequence: CASSLRDLHEQYF. Here the CDR3 DNA reads TGTGCCAGCAGCTTGAGGGACTTGCACGAGCAGTACTTC.

The V gene is TRBV7-2, the J gene TRBJ2-7, with 11 bases aligning to TRBD2. CDR1 and CDR2 from the germline V gene are SGHTA and FQGNSA. CDR3 length: 18 amino acids. J lost 4 bases, V lost 6 bases, and 17 bases had no gene match. The DNA for the CDR3 is TGTGCCAGCAGTCCTCTCGTAGTACCGGGACTAGCGGCTTACGAGCAGTACTTC. Residues: CASSPLVVPGLAAYEQYF.

This chain joins TRBV12-3 or TRBV12-4 and TRBJ2-7, with 7 bases fitting TRBD1. This CDR3 region has 13 residues. Unmatched junction bases numbered 6, after V lost 5 bases and J lost 5 bases. The CDR3 nucleotides are TGTGCCAGCAGTCTTCCGGGACAGAACGAGCAGTACTTC. Residues: CASSLPGQNEQYF.

V gene TRBV20-1 combines with J gene TRBJ2-1, with TRBD2 as a possible D gene (6 bases). Germline loops: CDR1 DFQATT, CDR2 SNEGSKA (reference sequence). V lost 0 bases, J lost 6 bases, and 15 bases lay in between. This CDR3 spans 15 amino acids. The CDR3 reads CSARDLLAEGNEQFF. The DNA for the CDR3 is TGCAGTGCTAGAGATCTACTAGCCGAAGGCAATGAGCAGTTCTTC.

V and J are TRBV19 and TRBJ1-1; D unresolved. CDR1 and CDR2 (germline): LNHDA, SQIVND (reference sequence). This CDR3 region has 14 residues. Trimming removed 6 bases at V and 3 bases at J, with 14 bases between. This chain's CDR3 is CASSPTADYTEAFF. DNA of the CDR3: TGTGCCAGTAGCCCGACCGCGGATTACACTGAAGCTTTCTTT.

The chain carries TRBV2 and TRBJ2-1; D remains unclear. The CDR3 length is 13 residues. V lost 10 bases and J lost 10, with 20 bases in between. Germline V lookup: CDR1 SNHLY, CDR2 FYNNEI. The CDR3 coding sequence is TGTGCCACCCATGACCCCCCGGCATTGGAGCAGTTCTTC. Translated, it gives CATHDPPALEQFF.

This clonotype was counted a few times. V is TRBV11-2 and J is TRBJ1-1; no clear D. The CDR3 is 14 residues long. The germline CDR1 and CDR2 sequences are SGHAT and FQNNGV. Trimming removed 3 bases from V and 0 bases from J, with 8 bases in between. The CDR3, as DNA: TGTGCCAGCAGCTTTGGGCAGTTGAACACTGAAGCTTTCTTT. Translating it yields CASSFGQLNTEAFF.

This clonotype came up once. The V and J genes are TRBV4-1 and TRBJ1-2; D gene ambiguous. V was cut by 3 bases and J by 3 bases, with 8 bases left in between. The CDR3 is made up of 13 amino acids. CDR1 is MGHRA and CDR2 is YSYEKL in the germline V gene. The CDR3 protein is CASSQVRDYGYTF. CDR3 sequence (DNA): TGCGCCAGCAGCCAGGTCAGAGACTATGGCTACACCTTC.

The chain employs TRBV24-1 and TRBJ2-7, with 10 bases fitting TRBD2. The trim removed 0 bases at V and 4 bases at J, leaving 14 bases unmatched. From germline, CDR1 is KGHDR and CDR2 SFDVKD. This CDR3 has 19 residues. The CDR3 sequence: CATSDLLDQLAGSLYEQYF. The CDR3 coding sequence is TGTGCCACCAGTGATTTGCTCGATCAACTAGCGGGGAGTCTTTACGAGCAGTACTTC.